This T cell receptor (beta chain) was sequenced for a study of regulatory T cells in long-lasting Graves disease. Study-wide findings and caveats: Persistent Graves' patients showed reduced TCR diversity versus newly diagnosed patients.

The time point is: newly diagnosed GD, antithyroid drugs for less than 3 months. TCR sequences were obtained from RNA taken from PBMCs. Notes on this clonotype: The antigen is undetermined.

The CDR3 is made up of 14 amino acids. Trimming removed 2 bases from V and 7 bases from J, with 14 bases in between. Looked up from germline, CDR1 is MNHEY and CDR2 is SVGAGI. Arm-PCR of CDR3 regions and iRepertoire HTBI primers were used to build TCR beta libraries. A single record per CDR3 protein comes from TCRdb applying MiXCR to the multiplex PCR reads. Here the sample spans about 430,000 distinct CDR3 sequences, over 12% being singletons. This sample was also put to use in a study of T cells in Graves' hyperthyroidism and ophthalmopathy.

Specimen: peripheral blood mononuclear cells (PBMCs), collected at new diagnosis, from a patient treated with antithyroid drugs. The chain combines TRBV6-5 with TRBJ1-2, with TRBD1 as a possible D gene (6 bases). The receptor comes from a woman aged 40 to 55 with Graves disease. The DNA for the CDR3 is TGTGCCAGCAGTTACGGGGGGGGCGCGGTTGGCTACACCTTC. Residues: CASSYGGGAVGYTF.